These T cell receptor beta chains were read from a single sample in a study of T cell clones after liver transplantation. TCRdb's copy holds only in-frame clones and misses some; the assay was immunoSEQ multiplex PCR. The sample consists of under 2,500 clones, about 32% of them appearing once. The antigens these receptors bind are not known. Sequencing input: CD8+ T cells from cultured PBMCs. All receptors come from a human patient who received a liver transplant. Certain T cells may be donor cells from the graft. Each CDR3 is given with its conserved first and last residue. A D gene is named only where the DNA matches it firmly. Size values are once, few and many counts, or a class for expanded clones, and some rows have none.

clone_size d_call j_call v_call cdr3_nt cdr3_aa
medium-sized . TRBJ1-2 TRBV7-8 TGTGCCAGCGTGGGAGGGCGTAACTATGGCTACACCTTC CASVGGRNYGYTF
medium-sized TRBD1 TRBJ1-2 TRBV27 TGTGCCAGCAGTCAGACAGGGGTGGTAATCTATGGCTACACCTTC CASSQTGVVIYGYTF
large . TRBJ2-5 TRBV19 TGTGCCAGTAGTATAGGCCTTAGCCGAGGGGAGACCCAGTACTTC CASSIGLSRGETQYF
medium-sized TRBD2 TRBJ2-7 TRBV13 TGTGCCACCTCGGCGGGGGGGGAGCAGTACTTC CATSAGGEQYF
. TRBD2 TRBJ2-1 TRBV28 TGTGCCAGCAGTTTAGCGGGAGGGACAAATGAGCAGTTCTTC CASSLAGGTNEQFF
. TRBD2 TRBJ2-1 TRBV4-1 TGCGCCAGCAGCCAAGGCAAAGAGCGGGGGGGCGGTGAGCAGTTCTTC CASSQGKERGGGEQFF
. . TRBJ1-1 TRBV11-2 TGTGCCTCCAGGCAGGGGAATACTGAAGCTTTCTTT CASRQGNTEAFF
large TRBD2 TRBJ2-7 TRBV5-4 TGTGCCAGCAGCTTGGGGGGAGGGGCCTCGTCCTACGAGCAGTACTTC CASSLGGGASSYEQYF
. . TRBJ2-3 TRBV9 TGTGCCAGCAGCGTAGCGGCGGGGCGAGATACGCAGTATTTT CASSVAAGRDTQYF
. TRBD1 TRBJ1-5 TRBV11-2 TGTGCCAGCAGCTTGGGGACAGGCCTCGAACGGCAGCCCCAGCATTTT CASSLGTGLERQPQHF
large TRBD2 TRBJ2-7 TRBV4-2 TGTGCCAGCAGCCAAGTTGTGGGGACTAGCGGCTACGAGCAGTACTTC CASSQVVGTSGYEQYF
large . TRBJ2-7 TRBV27 TGTGCCAGCAGTTTGCGAGCATTCTCCTACGAGCAGTACTTC CASSLRAFSYEQYF
. . TRBJ1-2 TRBV6-6 TGTGCCAGCAGTTACTCGACAGGCTATGGCTACACCTTC CASSYSTGYGYTF
. TRBD2 TRBJ2-1 TRBV28 TGTGCCAGCAGTTTCCTAGCGGGAGGGAGTGAGCAGTTCTTC CASSFLAGGSEQFF
. . TRBJ1-5 TRBV27 TGTGCCAGCAGTGAGGGCAGCGGGGCAAATCAGCCCCAGCATTTT CASSEGSGANQPQHF
large . TRBJ1-2 TRBV9 TGTGCCAGCAGCGGTGACAGGTTGGGCTATGGCTACACCTTC CASSGDRLGYGYTF
few . TRBJ2-1 TRBV6-5 TGTGCCAGCAGTTACTCCGGGAACGGGTACAATGAGCAGTTCTTC CASSYSGNGYNEQFF
few . TRBJ2-1 TRBV28 TGTGCCAGCAGTTCCCCCCGTGAGGCATTGTCCTACAATGAGCAGTTCTTC CASSSPREALSYNEQFF
medium-sized . TRBJ1-2 TRBV4-1 TGCGCCAGCAGCCAAGGTCAGGGGAACACCTTC CASSQGQGNTF
few . TRBJ2-7 TRBV5-4 TGTGCCAGCAGCTTCCGGGACAACTACGAGCAGTACTTC CASSFRDNYEQYF
. . TRBJ2-2 TRBV4-1 TGCGCCACCTCGGGGGATCTCTGGAACACCGGGGAGCTGTTTTTT CATSGDLWNTGELFF
. . TRBJ1-4 TRBV6-5 TGTGCCAGCAGTTACGTCTACACCGAAAAACTGTTTTTT CASSYVYTEKLFF
. TRBD2 TRBJ2-3 TRBV2 TGTGCCAGCAGTGAATGGCTAGCGGGTGGAGATACGCAGTATTTT CASSEWLAGGDTQYF
medium-sized . TRBJ1-1 TRBV4-3 TGCGCCAGCAGCCAAGATTGGCGGGGGGGCCGGCGGGCTTTCTTT CASSQDWRGGRRAFF
. . TRBJ2-7 TRBV7-6 TGTGCCAGCAGCCATCTTGGAGGGCCCGGGATCCAGCAGTACTTC CASSHLGGPGIQQYF
medium-sized . TRBJ2-7 TRBV7-2 TGTGCCAGCAGCTTAGCGGGCGCCCCCTACGAGCAGTACTTC CASSLAGAPYEQYF
few . TRBJ2-1 TRBV7-2 TGTGCCAGCAGCGCGGACTACCGGACCTACAATGAGCAGTTCTTC CASSADYRTYNEQFF
medium-sized . TRBJ2-7 TRBV5-1 TGCGCCAGCAGCTTGGGGGGCTACGAGCAGTACTTC CASSLGGYEQYF
. . TRBJ2-7 TRBV30 TGTGCCTGGAGCTGGGGGTCGGAGCAGTACTTC CAWSWGSEQYF